This TCR beta chain was identified during a study of cytomegalovirus exposure and HLA in healthy donors. About the research overall: Assignment to the Caucasian-associated ancestry cluster applied to approximately 80% of the approximately 420 genotyped donors. Regarding the study as a whole: In a later analysis, across HLA loci, associated TCR counts were highest for DRB1, lowest for HLA-C.

13 Jbeta primers and 60 Vbeta primers were used for the PCR. Data came from immunoSEQ multiplex PCR; TCRdb stores just in-frame clones and leaves some out. The table lists about 170,000 clones, approximately 80% of them singletons, with about 0.82% in the top ten. V was clipped by 1 base and J by 6 bases, with 9 bases between them. From germline, CDR1 is MGHRA and CDR2 YSYEKL. The CDR3 length is 14 residues. As concerns this clone: The antigen remains unidentified.

Sample: PBMCs. The TCR comes from a woman aged 18-30 years in good health and CMV-seronegative. V is TRBV4-1 and J is TRBJ1-4; unclear D gene. The CDR3 DNA follows: TGCGCCAGCAGCCAAGCCGGGTCCTATGAAAAACTGTTTTTT. This codes for CASSQAGSYEKLFF.